Following are 30 T cell receptor beta chains from one sample sequenced in a study of T cells after yellow fever vaccination. In TCRdb, the 5' RACE reads were re-called with MiXCR into one record per CDR3 protein. There are 50,000 or so distinct CDR3 sequences in the sample; 7% to 8.5% occur only once, and roughly 31% lies in the top ten. Sequenced material: CD8+ T cells sorted from PBMCs, taken roughly 14 days after the first yellow fever vaccination. The receptor source for this set is a man younger than 30 who received the YFV17D yellow fever vaccine.

This clonotype was counted at least ten times. The chain couples TRBV7-8 to TRBJ2-5, with D uncertain. Per germline, CDR1 SGHVS and CDR2 FQNEAQ. The CDR3 sequence is 12 residues long. Trimming shortened V by 4 bases and J by 2 bases, and 5 bases separated the two germline ends. The CDR3 DNA follows: TGTGCCAGCAGCTCCGGACAAGAGACCCAGTACTTC. Its translation is CASSSGQETQYF.

J is TRBJ2-5 and V is TRBV7-6; tentatively, D is TRBD2 (6 bases). Trimming pared 1 base from V and 5 bases from J, leaving 14 bases between. Germline CDR1 SGHVS, CDR2 FNYEAQ. The CDR3 is made up of 15 amino acids. This chain's CDR3 is CASSLVGGAGETQYF. The CDR3 bases are TGTGCCAGCAGCTTAGTCGGCGGGGCGGGGGAGACCCAGTACTTC. The full variable domain, with the rest looked up from reference TRBV7-6 and TRBJ2-5, is GAGVSQSPRYKVTKRGQDVALRCDPISGHVSLYWYRQALGQGPEFLTYFNYEAQQDKSGLPNDRFSAERPEGSISTLTIQRTEQRDSAMYRCASSLVGGAGETQYFGPGTRLLVL.

The sample holds many counts of this clonotype. The chain employs TRBV6-1 and TRBJ2-3; D is ambiguous. CDR1 is MNHNS and CDR2 is SASEGT in the germline V gene. The CDR3 is made up of 14 amino acids. V lost 8 bases and J lost 0, with 12 bases in between. Here the CDR3 reads CASGRLVSTDTQYF. The CDR3 DNA follows: TGTGCCAGCGGCCGACTCGTTAGCACAGATACGCAGTATTTT.

This clonotype was counted ten times or more. The rearrangement joins TRBV4-1 to TRBJ2-1; 7 nucleotides line up with TRBD2. The length of the CDR3 is 13 residues. J lost 13 bases, V lost 4 bases, and 10 bases had no gene match. Germline CDR1 reads MGHRA; CDR2 reads YSYEKL. This CDR3 is CASSLIVTSAQFF. The CDR3 DNA follows: TGCGCCAGCAGCCTCATAGTCACTAGCGCCCAGTTCTTC.

This clonotype came up many times. The V call is TRBV4-2, the J call TRBJ2-1; D remains ambiguous. V was trimmed by 1 base and J by 7 bases, leaving 14 bases between them. The CDR3 is 15 residues long. Germline V CDR1 and CDR2: LGHNA, YNFKEQ. The CDR3 DNA reads TGTGCCAGCAGCCAAGTGGTTCAGGTATATAATGAGCAGTTCTTC. Translated, it gives CASSQVVQVYNEQFF.

This clonotype was detected ten times or more. The chain employs TRBV12-3 or TRBV12-4 and TRBJ2-1, with 10 bases identical to TRBD1. The CDR3 is made up of 17 amino acids. CDR3 region: CASHSVPAGQGNNEQFF. Here the CDR3 DNA reads TGTGCAAGCCATTCAGTCCCTGCGGGACAGGGGAACAATGAGCAGTTCTTC.

This clonotype was seen many times. CDR3 protein: CASSLDRVYSGANVLTF. The CDR3 DNA is TGTGCCAGCAGCCTAGACAGGGTCTACTCTGGGGCCAACGTCCTGACTTTC. The chain uses TRBV6-5 and TRBJ2-6, with TRBD1 matching over 7 bases. The CDR3 is made up of 17 amino acids. V dropped 6 bases and J dropped 0; count of bases not matched to a gene: 8. Germline loops: CDR1 MNHEY, CDR2 SVGAGI.

This clonotype was recorded at least ten times. V usage is TRBV20-1 and J usage is TRBJ2-1; 10 bases match TRBD1. The CDR3 spans 13 residues. Germline CDR1 DFQATT, CDR2 SNEGSKA (reference sequence). V shed 6 bases and J 7 bases; nucleotides not matched to a gene: 6. CDR3 nucleotides: TGCAGTGCAACGGACAGGGGGAGGAATGAGCAGTTCTTC. This encodes CSATDRGRNEQFF.

This clonotype was seen many times. This sequence joins TRBV10-1 and TRBJ1-1; D is undetermined. CDR1 and CDR2 from the germline V gene are WNHNN and SYGVQD (reference sequence). V lost 11 bases and J 6 bases, leaving 13 bases between the germline ends. The CDR3 is made up of 11 amino acids. The chain's CDR3 is CALLLAAEAFF. DNA of the CDR3: TGCGCCTTACTTTTAGCCGCTGAAGCTTTCTTT.

This clonotype was seen repeatedly, ten times or more. The chain employs TRBV11-2 and TRBJ2-3, with 10 bases matching TRBD2. The CDR3 has 17 residues. V lost 3 bases to trimming and J lost 0 bases; unmatched junction nucleotides: 6. The germline gives CDR1 SGHAT, CDR2 FQNNGV. CDR3 region: CASSFVAGGFSTDTQYF. The CDR3 nucleotides read TGTGCCAGCAGCTTTGTAGCGGGGGGCTTTAGCACAGATACGCAGTATTTT.

This clonotype has only a few counts. The rearrangement links TRBV2 to TRBJ2-7; the D gene is possibly TRBD1 (6 bases). Per germline, CDR1 SNHLY and CDR2 FYNNEI. V was clipped by 8 bases and J by 3 bases, with 20 bases between them. This CDR3 contains 15 residues. DNA of the CDR3: TGTGCCAGCGCCGTGGACAGAGGACCCCACTACGAGCAGTACGTC. It codes for CASAVDRGPHYEQYV.

In this sample, this clonotype turned up many times. The J gene is TRBJ2-3, the V gene TRBV7-9; 11 bases match TRBD2. After removal of 5 bases from V and 4 bases from J, the junction contained 11 bases not matched to a gene. This CDR3 is 17 amino acids long. Looked up from germline, CDR1 is SEHNR and CDR2 is FQNEAQ (reference sequence). In DNA form, the CDR3 reads TGTGCCAGCAGCCAAACCCGACTAGCGGGGTCTTCAGATACGCAGTATTTT. It encodes CASSQTRLAGSSDTQYF.

The chain joins TRBV19 to TRBJ2-5; D unresolved. The V end lost 3 bases, the J end lost 3 bases, and 8 bases lay between the germline ends. CDR1 and CDR2 from the germline V gene are LNHDA and SQIVND (reference sequence). The length of the CDR3 is 13 residues. The CDR3 nucleotides read TGTGCCAGTAGTATTATCTCTAAAGAGACCCAGTACTTC. Translating it yields CASSIISKETQYF.

This clonotype appeared many times. This chain uses TRBV10-3 with TRBJ1-1; 10 nucleotides line up with TRBD1. After removal of 10 bases from V and 4 bases from J, the junction contained 3 bases not matched to a gene. The germline CDR1 and CDR2 sequences are ENHRY and SYGVKD. CDR3 length: 12 amino acids. The CDR3 coding sequence is TGTGCCACCGGGACAGGGGCCACTGAAGCTTTCTTT. Protein: CATGTGATEAFF.

Many counts were recorded for this clonotype. This rearrangement joins TRBV7-6 to TRBJ2-7, with TRBD2 matching 8 bases. CDR1 SGHVS and CDR2 FNYEAQ come from the germline V gene. The CDR3 is made up of 14 amino acids. The V and J ends lost 4 bases and 6 bases, in that order; junction bases with no gene match: 8. For the CDR3, the DNA is TGTGCCAGCAGCTACTCCGGGGGGGTAGGCGAGCAGTACTTC. Residues: CASSYSGGVGEQYF.

This clonotype was recorded many times. The rearrangement joins TRBV6-2 or TRBV6-3 to TRBJ2-7, with D uncertain. There are 13 residues in the CDR3. Germline CDR1 and CDR2: MNHEY and SVGEGT. The V and J ends lost 8 bases and 3 bases respectively, with 14 bases between them. CDR3 DNA sequence: TGTGCCAGCGGAAAGGCGGCCGGCTACGAGCAGTACGTC. Translating it yields CASGKAAGYEQYV.

This clonotype was picked up a small number of times. This chain uses TRBV12-3 or TRBV12-4 with TRBJ1-2, with 10 bases fitting TRBD1. The CDR3 consists of 12 residues. The junction had 0 bases not matched to a gene; V was cut back by 5 bases and J by 6 bases. CDR3 sequence reads: CASSGTGDGYTF. CDR3 sequence (DNA): TGTGCCAGCAGTGGGACAGGGGATGGCTACACCTTC.

In its sample, this clonotype was seen many times. This chain joins TRBV6-5 and TRBJ2-3; 11 bases agree with TRBD2. The trim removed 0 bases at V and 0 bases at J, leaving 8 bases unmatched. Germline V gene sequence: CDR1 MNHEY, CDR2 SVGAGI. The length of the CDR3 is 19 residues. The CDR3 DNA is TGTGCCAGCAGTTACTCCAGTCTAGCGGGGGGTTGGAGCACAGATACGCAGTATTTT. This codes for CASSYSSLAGGWSTDTQYF.

A remark on this clonotype: This may be a read error, as it is one base from a much larger clone. The chain combines TRBV7-9 with TRBJ2-7, with D possibly being TRBD1 (5 bases). CDR3 length: 13 residues. Trimming cost V 6 bases and J 1 base, with 10 bases left between them. Looked up from germline, CDR1 is SEHNR and CDR2 is FQNEAQ (reference sequence). CDR3 DNA: TGTGCCAGCAGAAACGACAGATCCTACGAGCAGTACGTC. This encodes CASRNDRSYEQYV.

This clonotype was counted many times. The chain uses TRBV4-2 and TRBJ1-5; tentatively, D is TRBD1 (5 bases). The V and J ends lost 2 bases and 2 bases respectively, with 19 bases between them. The germline V gene encodes CDR1 LGHNA and CDR2 YNFKEQ. The length of the CDR3 is 18 residues. The CDR3 here is CASSQRPSGGVGNQPQHF. The CDR3 DNA sequence: TGTGCCAGCAGCCAAAGGCCCTCGGGGGGAGTTGGCAATCAGCCCCAGCATTTT.

The sample holds many counts of this clonotype. The rearrangement uses TRBV20-1 and TRBJ2-6; D gene ambiguous. Per germline, CDR1 DFQATT and CDR2 SNEGSKA (reference sequence). V shed 1 base and J shed 0 bases, with 16 bases lying between them. There are 18 residues in the CDR3. Written as DNA, the CDR3 is TGCAGTGCTAGAGCTCTTGGCAGTTCGTACTCTGGGGCCAACGTCCTGACTTTC. It translates to CSARALGSSYSGANVLTF.

This clonotype showed up many times. The J gene is TRBJ2-2, the V gene TRBV7-2; D gene ambiguous. Trimming removed 4 bases at V and 7 bases at J, with 16 bases between. The germline V gene encodes CDR1 SGHTA and CDR2 FQGNSA. This CDR3 has 15 amino acids. The CDR3 reads CASSSASDLIGELFF. The CDR3 DNA reads TGTGCCAGCAGCTCCGCCTCGGACCTTATCGGGGAGCTGTTTTTT.

The table lists this clonotype with many counts. J is TRBJ1-2 and V is TRBV7-9; 10 positions agree with TRBD1. CDR1 and CDR2 from the germline V gene are SEHNR and FQNEAQ (reference sequence). The V and J ends lost 5 bases and 7 bases, in that order; junction bases with no gene match: 13. The CDR3 is 16 amino acids. CDR3 loop: CASSQSPGQGEVGYTF. CDR3 DNA: TGTGCCAGCAGCCAATCCCCTGGACAGGGGGAAGTTGGCTACACCTTC.

The chain employs TRBV6-5 and TRBJ2-3, with 9 bases aligning to TRBD1. This CDR3 is 14 amino acids long. Germline values: CDR1 MNHEY, CDR2 SVGAGI. The V segment lost 0 bases and the J segment 13 bases; nucleotides outside the gene matches: 8. The CDR3 DNA follows: TGTGCCAGCAGTTACTCGACAGGGGGAAATCCCAAGTATTTT. Encoded protein: CASSYSTGGNPKYF.

This clonotype was observed a few times. The CDR3 nucleotides read TGTGCCAGCAGTCTTGCCCAGACAGGGTCGAACGAGCAGTACGTC. Amino acids: CASSLAQTGSNEQYV. The chain couples TRBV28 to TRBJ2-7; TRBD1 aligns across 7 bases. Germline CDR1 is MDHEN and CDR2 is SYDVKM. V was clipped by 5 bases and J by 5 bases; unmatched bases: 12. The CDR3 consists of 15 residues.

In its sample, this clonotype was seen many times. This chain links TRBV7-2 with TRBJ2-3, with D uncertain. The V end was cut by 1 base, the J end by 5 bases, with 7 bases between. The CDR3 consists of 13 residues. Germline V gene sequence: CDR1 SGHTA, CDR2 FQGNSA. The CDR3 DNA is TGTGCCAGCAGCTTAGTGTCCCGAGATACGCAGTATTTT. It yields the protein CASSLVSRDTQYF.

This clonotype has ten or more counts. In nucleotides, the CDR3 is TGTGCCAGCAGCGCCATCGGGCAGGGAGAGACCCAGTACTTC. Translation gives CASSAIGQGETQYF. The chain links TRBV25-1 to TRBJ2-5; TRBD1 is a possible D gene (5 bases). In germline, CDR1 is MGHDK, CDR2 SYGVNS. There are 14 residues in the CDR3. The V and J ends lost 6 bases and 4 bases respectively, with 15 bases between them. The full variable domain, completed using reference TRBV25-1 and TRBJ2-5, is EADIYQTPRYLVIGTGKKITLECSQTMGHDKMYWYQQDPGMELHLIHYSYGVNSTEKGDLSSESTVSRIRTEHFPLTLESARPSHTSQYLCASSAIGQGETQYFGPGTRLLVL.

This clonotype was observed many times. This chain connects TRBV6-5 to TRBJ2-1; D gene ambiguous. With 5 bases removed from V and 6 bases from J, the gap between germline ends came to 11 bases. The CDR3 sequence is 13 residues long. The germline V gene encodes CDR1 MNHEY and CDR2 SVGAGI. The DNA of the CDR3 is TGTGCCAGCAGTCTCGACCCACGCAATGAGCAGTTCTTC. Protein: CASSLDPRNEQFF.

This clonotype was seen many times. CDR3 protein: CASSLKGDPTDTQYF. The CDR3 DNA reads TGTGCCAGCAGCCTGAAGGGGGATCCCACAGATACGCAGTATTTT. The chain recombines TRBV11-2 with TRBJ2-3, with a tentative D call TRBD1 (6 bases). Germline V gene lookup returns CDR1 SGHAT and CDR2 FQNNGV. V was cut by 5 bases and J by 2 bases, with 14 bases left in between. There are 15 residues in the CDR3.

The V and J genes are TRBV7-8 and TRBJ2-7; TRBD1 matches at 10 bases. CDR3 length: 15 residues. Germline CDR1 and CDR2: SGHVS and FQNEAQ. J gave up 5 bases and V 2 bases, and 6 bases lay outside the gene matches. The CDR3 DNA reads TGTGCCAGCAGCTTACCCGGGACAGGGGTGAACGAGCAGTACTTC. Protein: CASSLPGTGVNEQYF.